This T cell receptor beta chain was captured in a study of Graves' ophthalmopathy and Graves' hyperthyroidism. Study-wide background: Hyperthyroidism is called stable when no ophthalmopathy develops within 18 months of follow-up. Whole-study results and caveats: Prediction of ophthalmopathy progression reached less than 71% sensitivity and about 72% specificity.

Amplified material comprised TCR beta CDR3 regions derived from RNA transcripts. The library came from an HTBI-primed first-round RT-PCR and a second-round multiplex PCR. TCRdb re-analysed the multiplex PCR reads in MiXCR, keeping a single row per CDR3 protein. The repertoire has around 520,000 distinct CDR3 sequences, approximately 35% of them found once; the top ten carry 3.5% to 4.5%. This clonotype was counted many times. Its antigen is undetermined. Trimming cost V 2 bases and J 3 bases; bases outside gene matches: 5. The CDR3 has 16 residues. In germline, CDR1 is MNHEY, CDR2 SVGAGI. The sample taken for sequencing was peripheral blood or thyroid tissue (not recorded which). J is TRBJ2-7 and V is TRBV6-5; 12 positions agree with TRBD2. The receptor was isolated from an adult man with Graves' hyperthyroidism. The DNA of the CDR3 is TGTGCCAGCAGTTACCTGACTAGCGGGAGATACTACGAGCAGTACTTC. Residues: CASSYLTSGRYYEQYF.